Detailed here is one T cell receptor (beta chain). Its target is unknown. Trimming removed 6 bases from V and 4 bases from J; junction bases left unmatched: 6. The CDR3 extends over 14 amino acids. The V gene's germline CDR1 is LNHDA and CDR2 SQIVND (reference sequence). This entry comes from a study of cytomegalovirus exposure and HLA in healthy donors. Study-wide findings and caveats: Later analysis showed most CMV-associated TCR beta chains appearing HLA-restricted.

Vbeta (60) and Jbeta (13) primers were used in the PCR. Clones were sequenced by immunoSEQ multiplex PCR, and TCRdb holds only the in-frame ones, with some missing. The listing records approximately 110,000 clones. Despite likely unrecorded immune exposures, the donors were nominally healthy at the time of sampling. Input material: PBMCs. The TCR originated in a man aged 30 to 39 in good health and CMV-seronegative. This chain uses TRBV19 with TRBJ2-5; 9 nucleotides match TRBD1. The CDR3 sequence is CASRQGAWGETQYF. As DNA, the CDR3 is TGTGCCAGTAGACAGGGGGCCTGGGGAGAGACCCAGTACTTC. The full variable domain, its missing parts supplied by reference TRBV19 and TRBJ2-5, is DGGITQSPKYLFRKEGQNVTLSCEQNLNHDAMYWYRQDPGQGLRLIYYSQIVNDFQKGDIAEGYSVSREKKESFPLTVTSAQKNPTAFYLCASRQGAWGETQYFGPGTRLLVL.